The 19 T cell receptor beta chains reported below all come from one sample, sequenced in a study of blood T cell repertoires in COVID-19. The table came from immunoSEQ multiplex PCR; TCRdb's copy has only in-frame clones and leaves some out. The data hold approximately 100,000 clones, with more than 75% observed a single time. Sequencing used peripheral blood. The receptors were gathered from a human donor in a cohort sampled during active COVID-19.

This clone was seen a few times. The chain is built from TRBV10-1 and TRBJ2-3, with D perhaps matching TRBD1 (5 bases). The CDR3 extends over 18 amino acids. Germline CDR1 is WNHNN and CDR2 is SYGVQD (reference sequence). Trimming pared 4 bases from V and 2 bases from J, leaving 22 bases between. The CDR3 is CASSGGSDLNPSTDTQYF. CDR3 bases: TGCGCCAGCAGTGGGGGCTCGGACCTAAACCCATCCACAGATACGCAGTATTTT.

The CDR3 is CASSRLGLRSNQPQHF. In DNA, the CDR3 is TGTGCCAGTAGTAGGTTGGGGCTGAGAAGCAATCAGCCCCAGCATTTT. The chain is built from TRBV19 and TRBJ1-5, with a possible D match to TRBD1 (5 bases). V gave up 4 bases and J gave up 1 base, with 14 bases separating them. Looked up from germline, CDR1 is LNHDA and CDR2 is SQIVND (reference sequence). The CDR3 runs 16 residues.

This chain joins TRBV19 and TRBJ1-1; no clear D gene. The V gene's germline CDR1 is LNHDA and CDR2 SQIVND (reference sequence). The CDR3 has 14 residues. V lost 2 bases to trimming and J lost 3 bases, with 10 bases between them. The chain's CDR3 is CASSISGGDTEAFF. The DNA for the CDR3 is TGTGCCAGTAGTATATCAGGAGGAGACACTGAAGCTTTCTTT.

The chain is built from TRBV7-2 and TRBJ2-1; 7 bases match TRBD1. Trimming removed 3 bases from V and 4 bases from J; junction bases left unmatched: 0. The CDR3 loop spans 13 amino acids. Germline V lookup: CDR1 SGHTA, CDR2 FQGNSA. CDR3 amino acids: CASSLGQYNEQFF. The CDR3 bases are TGTGCCAGCAGCTTGGGACAGTACAATGAGCAGTTCTTC.

The chain is built from TRBV9 and TRBJ2-1, with 10 bases lining up with TRBD1. Trimming removed 0 bases from V and 7 bases from J; junction bases left unmatched: 7. This CDR3 is built from 16 residues. CDR1 SGDLS and CDR2 YYNGEE come from the germline V gene. The CDR3 spells CASSVAAGQGFNEQFF. DNA for the CDR3: TGTGCCAGCAGCGTAGCGGCGGGACAGGGGTTTAATGAGCAGTTCTTC.

The rearrangement uses TRBV5-1 and TRBJ2-1, with 13 bases matching TRBD2. Germline loops: CDR1 SGHRS, CDR2 YFSETQ. This CDR3 is 17 amino acids long. With V trimmed by 3 bases and J by 10 bases, 13 bases remained unmatched. The CDR3 nucleotides are TGCGCCAGCAGCTCCCTACCACTAGCGGGAGGGGACCCCGAGCAGTTCTTC. Translation gives CASSSLPLAGGDPEQFF.

The chain carries TRBV2 and TRBJ2-7, with D possibly TRBD2 on 5 matching bases. Germline values: CDR1 SNHLY, CDR2 FYNNEI. V lost 4 bases and J 3 bases, leaving 10 bases between the germline ends. The CDR3 extends over 13 amino acids. The CDR3 spells CASSVGGYYEQYF. CDR3 nucleotide sequence: TGTGCCAGCAGTGTGGGCGGGTACTACGAGCAGTACTTC.

The chain combines TRBV24-1 with TRBJ2-1, with 9 bases that match TRBD2. V lost 5 bases, J lost 7 bases, and 5 bases stayed unmatched. The CDR3 runs 14 residues. The germline V gene encodes CDR1 KGHDR and CDR2 SFDVKD. The CDR3 is CATSGLAVMNEQFF. Here the CDR3 DNA reads TGTGCCACCAGTGGACTAGCGGTTATGAATGAGCAGTTCTTC.

This rearrangement joins TRBV28 to TRBJ2-7, with D perhaps matching TRBD2 (6 bases). This CDR3 spans 12 amino acids. Germline CDR1 reads MDHEN; CDR2 reads SYDVKM. Trimming shortened V by 5 bases and J by 7 bases, and 12 bases separated the two germline ends. CDR3 residues: CASSEGLGEQYF. For the CDR3, the DNA is TGTGCCAGCAGTGAGGGACTGGGTGAGCAGTACTTC.

The J gene is TRBJ2-5, the V gene TRBV20-1, with no clear D. The CDR3 has 11 amino acids. The V and J ends lost 6 bases and 5 bases respectively, with 10 bases between them. Germline lookup yields CDR1 DFQATT and CDR2 SNEGSKA (reference sequence). The CDR3 region is CSAEVRETQYF. The CDR3, as DNA: TGCAGTGCGGAAGTGAGGGAGACCCAGTACTTC.

CDR3: CASSPSGGGNTIYF. For the CDR3, the DNA is TGTGCCAGCAGCCCTTCAGGGGGCGGAAACACCATATATTTT. J is TRBJ1-3 and V is TRBV3-1 (or the pseudogene TRBV3-2), with 8 bases identical to TRBD1. The germline V gene encodes CDR1 LGHDT and CDR2 YNNKEL (reference sequence). Unmatched junction bases numbered 3, after V lost 4 bases and J lost 4 bases. The CDR3 is 14 residues long.

This clone was observed a single time. The chain employs TRBV7-8 and TRBJ1-5; 9 positions agree with TRBD1. V trimming: 2 bases; J trimming: 6 bases; junction bases outside the gene matches: 14. This CDR3 spans 18 amino acids. The germline V gene encodes CDR1 SGHVS and CDR2 FQNEAQ. CDR3 in amino acids: CASSLRGTGTSMSQPQHF. The CDR3 DNA sequence: TGTGCCAGCAGCTTAAGGGGGACAGGGACATCTATGAGTCAGCCCCAGCATTTT.

This clone appeared a single time. The chain uses TRBV5-6 and TRBJ2-7; D uncertain. This CDR3 has 11 residues. Trimming took 4 bases from V and 3 from J, leaving 5 bases between them. From germline, CDR1 is SGHDT and CDR2 YYEEEE. Here the CDR3 DNA reads TGTGCCAGCAGCCGTAACTACGAGCAGTACTTC. As protein: CASSRNYEQYF.

V is TRBV7-3 and J is TRBJ2-3; TRBD2 agrees at 12 bases. This CDR3 is 16 amino acids long. Looked up from germline, CDR1 is SGHTA and CDR2 is FQGTGA. V shed 2 bases and J 5 bases; nucleotides not matched to a gene: 5. The CDR3: CASSLSLAGGQDTQYF. Written as DNA, the CDR3 is TGTGCCAGCAGCTTATCCCTAGCGGGGGGGCAAGATACGCAGTATTTT.

This chain connects TRBV27 to TRBJ1-1, with 9 nucleotides matching TRBD1. Germline CDR1 reads MNHEY; CDR2 reads SMNVEV (reference sequence). This CDR3 has 14 residues. Losses at the gene ends were 5 bases for V and 8 bases for J; bases not matched to a gene: 9. The CDR3 sequence: CASSAIGTGLEAFF. DNA of the CDR3: TGTGCCAGCAGTGCCATTGGGACAGGGTTGGAAGCTTTCTTT.

This clone occurred once. V is TRBV18 and J is TRBJ1-6; TRBD1 matches 8 bases. The CDR3 runs to 19 residues. Germline CDR1 is KGHSH and CDR2 is LQKENI. V was clipped by 2 bases and J by 0 bases; unmatched bases: 9. The CDR3 nucleotides read TGTGCCAGCTCACCAGGAGGACAGGGATTCAGCTCCTATAATTCACCCCTCCACTTT. Its protein product is CASSPGGQGFSSYNSPLHF. The full variable domain, with the rest looked up from reference TRBV18 and TRBJ1-6, is NAGVMQNPRHLVRRRGQEARLRCSPMKGHSHVYWYRQLPEEGLKFMVYLQKENIIDESGMPKERFSAEFPKEGPSILRIQQVVRGDSAAYFCASSPGGQGFSSYNSPLHFGNGTRLTVT.

This clone was counted a single time. The chain combines TRBV5-1 with TRBJ2-7, with 10 bases lining up with TRBD1. With V trimmed by 3 bases and J by 7 bases, 4 bases remained unmatched. The CDR3 has 13 residues. Germline values: CDR1 SGHRS, CDR2 YFSETQ. CDR3 in amino acids: CASSSGTGVEQYF. The CDR3 DNA reads as TGCGCCAGCAGCTCGGGGACAGGGGTTGAGCAGTACTTC.

This chain joins TRBV27 and TRBJ1-1; no firm D call. CDR1 and CDR2 from the germline V gene are MNHEY and SMNVEV (reference sequence). Between the trimmed V and J ends, which lost 4 bases and 1 base, there was a span of 10 bases. The CDR3 totals 14 residues. The CDR3 is CASSWTRGNTEAFF. CDR3 DNA sequence: TGTGCCAGCAGTTGGACGCGGGGGAACACTGAAGCTTTCTTT.

The chain joins TRBV5-1 to TRBJ2-1, with TRBD2 identical over 13 bases. After removal of 4 bases from V and 9 bases from J, the junction contained 10 bases not matched to a gene. The CDR3 contains 16 residues. From germline, CDR1 is SGHRS and CDR2 YFSETQ. The CDR3 nucleotides read TGCGCCAGCAGCCTACGACTAGCGGGAGGAGTCGGTGAGCAGTTCTTC. This gives the protein CASSLRLAGGVGEQFF.